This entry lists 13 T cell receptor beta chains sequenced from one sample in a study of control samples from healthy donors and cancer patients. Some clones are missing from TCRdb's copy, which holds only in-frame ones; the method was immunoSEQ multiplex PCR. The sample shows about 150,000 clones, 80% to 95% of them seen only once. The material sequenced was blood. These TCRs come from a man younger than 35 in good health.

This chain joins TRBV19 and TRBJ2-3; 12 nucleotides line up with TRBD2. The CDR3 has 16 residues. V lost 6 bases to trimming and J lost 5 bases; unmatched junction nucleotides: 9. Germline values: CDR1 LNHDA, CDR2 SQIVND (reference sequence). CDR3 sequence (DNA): TGTGCCAGTAGGGAAAGACTAGCGGGAGTCGGAGATACGCAGTATTTT. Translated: CASRERLAGVGDTQYF.

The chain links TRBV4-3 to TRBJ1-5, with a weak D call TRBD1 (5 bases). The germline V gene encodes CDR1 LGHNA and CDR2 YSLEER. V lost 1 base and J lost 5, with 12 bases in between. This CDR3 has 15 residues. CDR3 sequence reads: CASSQVWRGDQPQHF. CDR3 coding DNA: TGCGCCAGCAGCCAAGTCTGGCGGGGCGATCAGCCCCAGCATTTT.

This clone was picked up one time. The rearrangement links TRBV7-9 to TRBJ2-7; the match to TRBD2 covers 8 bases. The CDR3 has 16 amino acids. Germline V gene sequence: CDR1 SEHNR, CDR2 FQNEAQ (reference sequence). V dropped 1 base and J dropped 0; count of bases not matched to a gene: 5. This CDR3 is CASSLGSTSGSYEQYF. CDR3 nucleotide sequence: TGTGCCAGCAGCTTAGGTAGTACTAGCGGCTCCTACGAGCAGTACTTC.

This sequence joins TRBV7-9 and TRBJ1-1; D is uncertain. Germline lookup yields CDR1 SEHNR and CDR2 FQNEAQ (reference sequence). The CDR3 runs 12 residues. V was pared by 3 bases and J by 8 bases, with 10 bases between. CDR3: CASSFRLSEAFF. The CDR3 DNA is TGTGCCAGCAGCTTCAGACTGAGCGAAGCTTTCTTT.

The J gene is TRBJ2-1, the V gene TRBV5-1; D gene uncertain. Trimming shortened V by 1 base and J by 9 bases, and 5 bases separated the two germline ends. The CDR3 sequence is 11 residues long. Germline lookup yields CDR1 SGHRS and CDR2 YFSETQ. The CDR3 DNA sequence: TGCGCCAGCAGCTTGCTGCTTGAGCAGTTCTTC. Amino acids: CASSLLLEQFF.

CDR3 amino acids: CASRLAKAVNTTGTGELFF. CDR3 bases: TGTGCAAGTCGCTTAGCCAAAGCAGTAAACACGACGGGCACCGGGGAGCTGTTTTTT. This sequence joins TRBV12-2 and TRBJ2-2; the D call TRBD2 from the table was never checked on the DNA. TRBV12-2 counts as a pseudogene. CDR3 length: 19 residues.

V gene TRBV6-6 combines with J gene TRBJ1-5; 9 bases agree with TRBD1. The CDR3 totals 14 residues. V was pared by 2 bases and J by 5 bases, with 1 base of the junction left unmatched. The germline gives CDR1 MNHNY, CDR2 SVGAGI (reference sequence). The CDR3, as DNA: TGTGCCAGCAGTTACAGACAGGGGGATCAGCCCCAGCATTTT. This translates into CASSYRQGDQPQHF.

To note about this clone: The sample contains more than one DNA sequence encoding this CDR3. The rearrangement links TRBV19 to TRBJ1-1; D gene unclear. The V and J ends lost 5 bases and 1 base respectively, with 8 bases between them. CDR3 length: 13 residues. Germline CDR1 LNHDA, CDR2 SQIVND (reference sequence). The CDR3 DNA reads TGTGCCAGTAGTTTGGGTGGGAACACTGAAGCTTTCTTT. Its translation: CASSLGGNTEAFF.

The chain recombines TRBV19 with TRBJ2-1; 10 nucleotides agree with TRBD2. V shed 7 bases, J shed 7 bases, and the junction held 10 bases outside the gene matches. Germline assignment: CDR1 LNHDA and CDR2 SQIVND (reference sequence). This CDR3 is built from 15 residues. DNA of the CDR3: TGTGCCAGTACAATGGGTAGCGGGGGGTTGAATGAGCAGTTCTTC. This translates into CASTMGSGGLNEQFF.

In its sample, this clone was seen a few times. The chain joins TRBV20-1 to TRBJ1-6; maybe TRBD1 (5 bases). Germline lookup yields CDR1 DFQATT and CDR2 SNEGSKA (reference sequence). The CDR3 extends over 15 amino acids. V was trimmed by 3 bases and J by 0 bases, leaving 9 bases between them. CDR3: CSASRQSSYNSPLHF. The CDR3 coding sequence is TGCAGTGCTAGTCGACAGAGCTCCTATAATTCACCCCTCCACTTT.

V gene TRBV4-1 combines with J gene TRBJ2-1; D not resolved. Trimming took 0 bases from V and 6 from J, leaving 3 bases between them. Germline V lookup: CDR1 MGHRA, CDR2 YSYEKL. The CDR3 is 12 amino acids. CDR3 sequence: CASSQDGNEQFF. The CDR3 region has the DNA TGCGCCAGCAGCCAAGATGGCAATGAGCAGTTCTTC.

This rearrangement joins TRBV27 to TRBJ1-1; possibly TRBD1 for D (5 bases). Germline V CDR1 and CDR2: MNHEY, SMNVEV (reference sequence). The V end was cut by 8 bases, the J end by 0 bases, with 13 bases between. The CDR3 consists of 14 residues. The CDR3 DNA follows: TGTGCCAGCCTGAGGCGGGGCATGAACACTGAAGCTTTCTTT. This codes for CASLRRGMNTEAFF.

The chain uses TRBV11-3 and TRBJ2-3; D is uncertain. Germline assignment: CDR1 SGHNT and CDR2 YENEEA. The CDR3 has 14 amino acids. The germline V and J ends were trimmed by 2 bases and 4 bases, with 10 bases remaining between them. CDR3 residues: CASSLSSAPDTQYF. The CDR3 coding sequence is TGTGCCAGCAGCTTAAGCAGCGCCCCAGATACGCAGTATTTT.